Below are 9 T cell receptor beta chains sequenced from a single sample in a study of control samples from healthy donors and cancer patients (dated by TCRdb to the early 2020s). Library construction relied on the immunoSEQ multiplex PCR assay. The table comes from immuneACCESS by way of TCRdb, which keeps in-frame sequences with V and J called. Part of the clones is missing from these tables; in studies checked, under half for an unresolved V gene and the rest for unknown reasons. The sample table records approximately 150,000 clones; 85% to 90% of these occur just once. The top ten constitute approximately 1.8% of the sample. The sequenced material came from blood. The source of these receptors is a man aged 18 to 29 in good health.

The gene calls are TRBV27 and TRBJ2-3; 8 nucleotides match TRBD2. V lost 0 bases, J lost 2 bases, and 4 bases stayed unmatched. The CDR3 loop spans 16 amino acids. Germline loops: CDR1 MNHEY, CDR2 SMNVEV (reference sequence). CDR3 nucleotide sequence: TGTGCCAGCAGTTTATCGGCGGGGGGAGCCACAGATACGCAGTATTTT. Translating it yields CASSLSAGGATDTQYF.

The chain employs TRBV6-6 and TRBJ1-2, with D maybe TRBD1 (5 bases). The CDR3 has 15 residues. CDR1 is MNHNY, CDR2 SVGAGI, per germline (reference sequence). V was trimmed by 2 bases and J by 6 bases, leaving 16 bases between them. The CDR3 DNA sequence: TGTGCCAGCAGTTACGCACCTTCGGGGACGGATGGCTACACCTTC. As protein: CASSYAPSGTDGYTF.

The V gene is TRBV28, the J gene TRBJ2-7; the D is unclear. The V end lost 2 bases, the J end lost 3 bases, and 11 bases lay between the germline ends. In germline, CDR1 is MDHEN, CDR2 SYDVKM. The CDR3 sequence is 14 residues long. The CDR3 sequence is CASSLRARIYEQYF. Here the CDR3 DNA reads TGTGCCAGCAGTTTAAGGGCCAGAATCTACGAGCAGTACTTC.

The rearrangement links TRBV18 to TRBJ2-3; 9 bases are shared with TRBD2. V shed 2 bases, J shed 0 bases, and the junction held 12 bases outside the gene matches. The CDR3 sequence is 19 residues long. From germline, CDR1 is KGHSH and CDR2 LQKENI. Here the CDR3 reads CASSPVPSGGLTSTDTQYF. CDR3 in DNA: TGTGCCAGCTCACCAGTTCCCAGCGGGGGGCTGACTAGCACAGATACGCAGTATTTT.

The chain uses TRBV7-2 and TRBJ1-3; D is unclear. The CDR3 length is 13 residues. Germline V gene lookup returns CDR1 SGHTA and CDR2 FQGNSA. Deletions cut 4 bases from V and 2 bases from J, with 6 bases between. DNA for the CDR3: TGTGCCAGCAGCTCGGTAACTGGAAACACCATATATTTT. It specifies CASSSVTGNTIYF.

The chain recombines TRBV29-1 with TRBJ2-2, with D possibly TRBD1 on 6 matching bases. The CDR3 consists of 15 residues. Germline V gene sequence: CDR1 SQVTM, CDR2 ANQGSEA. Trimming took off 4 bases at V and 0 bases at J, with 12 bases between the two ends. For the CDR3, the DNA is TGCAGCGTTGGAACAGGGTCATCGAACACCGGGGAGCTGTTTTTT. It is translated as CSVGTGSSNTGELFF.

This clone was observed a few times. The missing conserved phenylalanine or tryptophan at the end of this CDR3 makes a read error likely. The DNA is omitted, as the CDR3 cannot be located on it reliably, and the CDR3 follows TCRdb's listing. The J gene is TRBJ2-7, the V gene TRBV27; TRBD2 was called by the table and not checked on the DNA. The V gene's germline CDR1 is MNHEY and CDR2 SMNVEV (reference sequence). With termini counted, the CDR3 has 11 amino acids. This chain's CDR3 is CASSSPASRDS.

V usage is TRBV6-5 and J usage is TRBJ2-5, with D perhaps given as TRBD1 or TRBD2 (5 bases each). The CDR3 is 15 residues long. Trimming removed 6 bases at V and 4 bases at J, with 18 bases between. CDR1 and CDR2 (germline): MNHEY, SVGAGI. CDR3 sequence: CASSMGPSRGETQYF. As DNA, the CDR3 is TGTGCCAGCAGCATGGGACCATCAAGGGGAGAGACCCAGTACTTC.

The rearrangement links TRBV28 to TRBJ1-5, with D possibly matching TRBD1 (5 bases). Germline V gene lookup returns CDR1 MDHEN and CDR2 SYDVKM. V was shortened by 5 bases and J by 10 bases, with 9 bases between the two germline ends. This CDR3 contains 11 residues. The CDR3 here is CASSIGHPQHF. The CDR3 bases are TGTGCCAGCAGTATAGGACACCCCCAGCATTTT.